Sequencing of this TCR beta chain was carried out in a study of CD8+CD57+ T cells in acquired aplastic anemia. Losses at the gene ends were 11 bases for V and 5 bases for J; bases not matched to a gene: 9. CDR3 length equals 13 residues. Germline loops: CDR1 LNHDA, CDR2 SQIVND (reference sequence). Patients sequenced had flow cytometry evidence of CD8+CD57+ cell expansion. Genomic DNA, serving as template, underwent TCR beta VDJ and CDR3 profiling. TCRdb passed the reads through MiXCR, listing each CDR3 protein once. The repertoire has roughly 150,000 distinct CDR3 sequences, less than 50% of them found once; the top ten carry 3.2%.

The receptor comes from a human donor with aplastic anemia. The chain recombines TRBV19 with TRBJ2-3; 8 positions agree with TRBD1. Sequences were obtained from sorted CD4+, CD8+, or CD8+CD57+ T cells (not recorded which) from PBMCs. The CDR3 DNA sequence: TGTGCCGGCACGGACAGGGCCGGAGATACGCAGTATTTT. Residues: CAGTDRAGDTQYF.